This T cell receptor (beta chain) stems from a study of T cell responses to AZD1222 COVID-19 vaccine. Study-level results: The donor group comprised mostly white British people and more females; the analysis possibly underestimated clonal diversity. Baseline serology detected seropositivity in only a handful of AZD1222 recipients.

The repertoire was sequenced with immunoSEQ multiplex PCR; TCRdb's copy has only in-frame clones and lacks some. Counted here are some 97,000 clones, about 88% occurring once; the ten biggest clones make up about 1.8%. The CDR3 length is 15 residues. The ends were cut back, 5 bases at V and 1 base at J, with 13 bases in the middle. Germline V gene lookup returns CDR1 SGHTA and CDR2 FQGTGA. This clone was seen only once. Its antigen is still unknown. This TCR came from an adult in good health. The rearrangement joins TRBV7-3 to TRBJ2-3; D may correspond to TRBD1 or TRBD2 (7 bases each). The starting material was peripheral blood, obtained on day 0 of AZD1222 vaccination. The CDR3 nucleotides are TGTGCCAGCAGCCCAGGGGGGGAACGCACAGATACGCAGTATTTT. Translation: CASSPGGERTDTQYF. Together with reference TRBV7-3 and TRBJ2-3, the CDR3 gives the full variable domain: GAGVSQTPSNKVTEKGKYVELRCDPISGHTALYWYRQSLGQGPEFLIYFQGTGAADDSGLPNDRFFAVRPEGSVSTLKIQRTERGDSAVYLCASSPGGERTDTQYFGPGTRLTVL.